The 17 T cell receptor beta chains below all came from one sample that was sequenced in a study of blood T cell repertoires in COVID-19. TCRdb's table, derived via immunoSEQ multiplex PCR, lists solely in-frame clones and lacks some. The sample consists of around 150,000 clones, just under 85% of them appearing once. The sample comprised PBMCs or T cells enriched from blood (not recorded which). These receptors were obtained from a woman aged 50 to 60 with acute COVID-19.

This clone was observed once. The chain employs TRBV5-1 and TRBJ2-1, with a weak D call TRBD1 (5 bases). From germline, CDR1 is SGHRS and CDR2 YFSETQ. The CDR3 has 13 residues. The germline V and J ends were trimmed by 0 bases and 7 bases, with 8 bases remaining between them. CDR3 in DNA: TGCGCCAGCAGCTTGGGACAGTCTAATGAGCAGTTCTTC. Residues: CASSLGQSNEQFF.

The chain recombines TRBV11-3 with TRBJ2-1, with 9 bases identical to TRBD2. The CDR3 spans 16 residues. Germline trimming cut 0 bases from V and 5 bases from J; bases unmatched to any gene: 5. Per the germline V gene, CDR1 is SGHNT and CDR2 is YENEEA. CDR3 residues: CASSLEAGGQHNEQFF. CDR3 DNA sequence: TGTGCCAGCAGCTTAGAAGCGGGAGGCCAGCACAATGAGCAGTTCTTC.

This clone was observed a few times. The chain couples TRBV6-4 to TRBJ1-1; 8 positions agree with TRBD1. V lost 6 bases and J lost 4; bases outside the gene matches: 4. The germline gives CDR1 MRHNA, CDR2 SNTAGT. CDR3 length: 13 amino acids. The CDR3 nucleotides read TGTGCCAGCAGACGGGACAGGAGCACTGAAGCTTTCTTT. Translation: CASRRDRSTEAFF.

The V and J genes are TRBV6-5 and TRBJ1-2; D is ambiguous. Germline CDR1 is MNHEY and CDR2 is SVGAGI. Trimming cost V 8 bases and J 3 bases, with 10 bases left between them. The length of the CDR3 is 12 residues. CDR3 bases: TGTGCCAGCCCCGGGGTCGACTATGGCTACACCTTC. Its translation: CASPGVDYGYTF.

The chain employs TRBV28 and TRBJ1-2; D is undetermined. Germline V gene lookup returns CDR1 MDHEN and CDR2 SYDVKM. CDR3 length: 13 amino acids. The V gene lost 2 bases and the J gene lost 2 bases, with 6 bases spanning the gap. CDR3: CASSLGQNYGYTF. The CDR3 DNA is TGTGCCAGCAGTTTAGGGCAGAACTATGGCTACACCTTC.

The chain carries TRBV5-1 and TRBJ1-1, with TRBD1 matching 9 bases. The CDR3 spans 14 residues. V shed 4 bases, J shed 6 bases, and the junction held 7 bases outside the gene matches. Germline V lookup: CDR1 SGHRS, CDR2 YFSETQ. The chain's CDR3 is CASSPRTGEPEAFF. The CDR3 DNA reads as TGCGCCAGCAGCCCCCGGACAGGGGAGCCTGAAGCTTTCTTT.

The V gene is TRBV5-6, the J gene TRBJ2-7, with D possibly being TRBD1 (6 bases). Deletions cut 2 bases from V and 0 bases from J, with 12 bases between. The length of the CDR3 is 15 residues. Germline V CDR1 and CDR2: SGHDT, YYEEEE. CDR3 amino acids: CASSFRGFSSYEQYF. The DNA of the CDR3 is TGTGCCAGCAGCTTCAGGGGCTTCAGCTCCTACGAGCAGTACTTC.

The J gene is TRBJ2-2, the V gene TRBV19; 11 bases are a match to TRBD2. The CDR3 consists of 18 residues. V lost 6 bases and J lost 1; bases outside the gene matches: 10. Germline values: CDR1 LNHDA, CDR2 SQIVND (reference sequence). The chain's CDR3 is CASSLSSGLAVNTGELFF. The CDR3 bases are TGTGCCAGTAGCCTATCTTCGGGACTAGCGGTGAACACCGGGGAGCTGTTTTTT.

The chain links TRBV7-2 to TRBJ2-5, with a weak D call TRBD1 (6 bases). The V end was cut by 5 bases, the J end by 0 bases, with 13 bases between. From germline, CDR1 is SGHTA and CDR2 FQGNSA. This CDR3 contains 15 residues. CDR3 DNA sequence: TGTGCCAGCAGCCCGAGGAGGACAGACCAAGAGACCCAGTACTTC. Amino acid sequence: CASSPRRTDQETQYF.

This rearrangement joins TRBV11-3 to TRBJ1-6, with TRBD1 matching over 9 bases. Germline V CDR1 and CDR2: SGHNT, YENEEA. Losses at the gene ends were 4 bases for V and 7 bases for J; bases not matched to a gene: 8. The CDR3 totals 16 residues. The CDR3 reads CASSSPGQGPNSPLHF. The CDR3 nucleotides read TGTGCCAGCAGCTCCCCCGGACAGGGGCCCAATTCACCCCTCCACTTT.

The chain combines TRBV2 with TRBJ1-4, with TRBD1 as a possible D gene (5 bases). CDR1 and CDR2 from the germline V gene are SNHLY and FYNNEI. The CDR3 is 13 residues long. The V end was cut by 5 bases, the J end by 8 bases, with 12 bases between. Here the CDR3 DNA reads TGTGCCAGCAGTCTTGGCAGGGAAGAAAAACTGTTTTTT. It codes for CASSLGREEKLFF.

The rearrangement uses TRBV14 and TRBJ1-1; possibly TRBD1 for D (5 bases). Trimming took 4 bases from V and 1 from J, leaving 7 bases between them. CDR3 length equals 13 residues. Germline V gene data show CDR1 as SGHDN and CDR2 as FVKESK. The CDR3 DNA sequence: TGTGCCAGCAGCCTAGGACAGAACACTGAAGCTTTCTTT. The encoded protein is CASSLGQNTEAFF.

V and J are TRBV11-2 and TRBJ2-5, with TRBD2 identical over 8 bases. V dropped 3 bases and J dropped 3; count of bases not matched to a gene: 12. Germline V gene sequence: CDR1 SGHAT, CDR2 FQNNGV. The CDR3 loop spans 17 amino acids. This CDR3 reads CASSFPGKKAGEETQYF. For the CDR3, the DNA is TGTGCCAGCAGCTTCCCCGGCAAAAAAGCGGGAGAAGAGACCCAGTACTTC.

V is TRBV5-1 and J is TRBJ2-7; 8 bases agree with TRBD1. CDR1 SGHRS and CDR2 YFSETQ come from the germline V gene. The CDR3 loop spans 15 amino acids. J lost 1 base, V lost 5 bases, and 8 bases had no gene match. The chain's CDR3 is CASSSGQDPSYEQYF. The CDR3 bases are TGCGCCAGCAGTTCGGGACAGGATCCTTCCTACGAGCAGTACTTC.

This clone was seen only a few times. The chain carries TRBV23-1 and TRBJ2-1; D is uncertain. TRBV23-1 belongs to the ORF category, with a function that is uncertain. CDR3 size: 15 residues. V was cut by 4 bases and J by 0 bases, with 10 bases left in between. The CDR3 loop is CASSRWRSSYNEQFF. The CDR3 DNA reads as TGCGCCAGCAGTCGGTGGCGGAGCTCCTACAATGAGCAGTTCTTC.

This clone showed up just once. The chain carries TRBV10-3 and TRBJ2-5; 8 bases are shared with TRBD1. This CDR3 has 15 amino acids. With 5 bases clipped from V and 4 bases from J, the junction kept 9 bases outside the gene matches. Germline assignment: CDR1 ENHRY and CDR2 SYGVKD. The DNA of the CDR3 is TGTGCCATCAGTAAGCAGGGGGCAGAGGGAGAGACCCAGTACTTC. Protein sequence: CAISKQGAEGETQYF.

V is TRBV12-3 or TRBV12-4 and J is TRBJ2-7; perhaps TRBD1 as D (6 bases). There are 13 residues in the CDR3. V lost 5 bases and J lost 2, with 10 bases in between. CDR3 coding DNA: TGTGCCAGCAGTATACAGGGTCCCTACGAGCAGTACTTC. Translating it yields CASSIQGPYEQYF.